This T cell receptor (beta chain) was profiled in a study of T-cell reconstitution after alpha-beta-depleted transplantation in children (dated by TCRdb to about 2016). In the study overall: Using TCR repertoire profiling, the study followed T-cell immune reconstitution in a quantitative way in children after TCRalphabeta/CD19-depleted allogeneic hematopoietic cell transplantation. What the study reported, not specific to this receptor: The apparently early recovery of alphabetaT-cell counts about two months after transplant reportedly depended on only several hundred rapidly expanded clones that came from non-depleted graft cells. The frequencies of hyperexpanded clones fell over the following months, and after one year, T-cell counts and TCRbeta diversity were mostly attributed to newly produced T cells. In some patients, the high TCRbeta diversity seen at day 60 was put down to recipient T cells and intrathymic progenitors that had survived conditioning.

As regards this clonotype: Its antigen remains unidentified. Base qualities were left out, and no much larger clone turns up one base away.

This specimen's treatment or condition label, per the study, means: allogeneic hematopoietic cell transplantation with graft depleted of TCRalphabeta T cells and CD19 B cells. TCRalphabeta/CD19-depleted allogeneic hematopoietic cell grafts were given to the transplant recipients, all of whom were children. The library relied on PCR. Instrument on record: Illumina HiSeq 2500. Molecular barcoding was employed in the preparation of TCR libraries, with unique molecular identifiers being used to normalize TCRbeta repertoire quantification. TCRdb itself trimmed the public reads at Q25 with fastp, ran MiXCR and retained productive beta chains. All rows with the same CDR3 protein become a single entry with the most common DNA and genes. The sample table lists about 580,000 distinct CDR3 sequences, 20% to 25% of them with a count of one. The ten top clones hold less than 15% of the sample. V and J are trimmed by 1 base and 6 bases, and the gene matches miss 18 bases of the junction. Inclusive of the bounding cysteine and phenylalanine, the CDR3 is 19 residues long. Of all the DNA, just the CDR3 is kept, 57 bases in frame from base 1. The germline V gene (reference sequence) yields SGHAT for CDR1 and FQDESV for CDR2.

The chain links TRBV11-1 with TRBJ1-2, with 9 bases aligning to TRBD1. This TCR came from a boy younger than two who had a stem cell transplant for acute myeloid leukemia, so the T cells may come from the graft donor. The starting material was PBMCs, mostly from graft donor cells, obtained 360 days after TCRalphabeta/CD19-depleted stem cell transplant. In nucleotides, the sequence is TGTGCCAGCAGCTTAGAGGTCGGAGGGACAGGGATTACGAGCGATGGCTACACCTTC. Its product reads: CASSLEVGGTGITSDGYTF.